This T cell receptor delta chain was captured in a study of gamma-delta T cells after stem cell transplantation. TCRdb reanalysed the RT-PCR reads with CATT. The sample contains some 13,000 delta-chain clones, more than 30% of which appear only once. The germline V gene has CDR1 GEAIGNYY and CDR2 EKD. This CDR3 contains 15 residues. Trimming left V 0 bases short and J 2 bases short, with 12 bases between. The specimen was gamma-delta T cells. The sequence came from a human donor. It is not recorded whose cells these are; they may come from a transplant donor. The chain joins TRDV2 to TRDJ1; D is possibly TRDD3 (6 bases). CDR3 residues: CACDTEPGETDKLIF. The CDR3 region has the DNA TGTGCCTGTGACACCGAACCTGGGGAGACCGATAAACTCATCTTT.